This T cell receptor beta chain was obtained from a study of early T cells in non-severe SARS-CoV-2 infection. As for the study in general: Chains were unpaired, as sequencing was done on bulk RNA from unsorted whole blood. General study results and limits: CD4 and private specificities were missed by VDJdb matching, which favored anti-spike CD8 responses.

Looked up from germline, CDR1 is MNHEY and CDR2 is SVGEGT. V was pared by 7 bases and J by 9 bases, with 5 bases of the junction left unmatched. The CDR3 has 11 residues. Individual cDNA molecules received unique molecular identifiers. TCRdb re-called the 5' RACE reads with MiXCR, one entry per CDR3 protein. The data contain about 64,000 distinct CDR3 sequences, more than 15% of them singletons. A few counts support this clonotype. Its antigen is still unknown. The TCR was taken from an adult who was a healthcare worker with PCR-confirmed SARS-CoV-2 infection or an uninfected control (not recorded which). The genes are TRBV6-2 or TRBV6-3 and TRBJ1-2; 7 bases line up with TRBD1. The specimen comprised whole blood, sampled at baseline. The DNA of the CDR3 is TGTGCCAGCACCGACAGGGAAAGCTACACCTTC. Protein product: CASTDRESYTF.